These 15 T cell receptor beta chains came from one sample sequenced in a study of CD8 T cells in Susac syndrome. Reverse transcription of roughly 0.5 to 1 ug RNA used random hexamers. TCRdb recomputed calls from the immunoSEQ multiplex PCR reads with MiXCR, one row per CDR3 protein. The sample carries under 150,000 distinct CDR3 sequences, around 95% recorded once. Specimen: CD4+ T cells from PBMCs. The receptor source for this set is a human donor with Susac syndrome.

The J gene is TRBJ1-2, the V gene TRBV5-1, with 7 bases identical to TRBD1. This CDR3 is built from 16 residues. V lost 0 bases and J lost 0; bases outside the gene matches: 5. The germline V gene encodes CDR1 SGHRS and CDR2 YFSETQ. CDR3 region: CASSLEGTDANYGYTF. The DNA for the CDR3 is TGCGCCAGCAGCTTGGAAGGGACAGACGCTAACTATGGCTACACCTTC. The full variable domain, its missing parts supplied by reference TRBV5-1 and TRBJ1-2, is KAGVTQTPRYLIKTRGQQVTLSCSPISGHRSVSWYQQTPGQGLQFLFEYFSETQRNKGNFPGRFSGRQFSNSRSEMNVSTLELGDSALYLCASSLEGTDANYGYTFGSGTRLTVV.

In nucleotides, the CDR3 is TGTGCCACCAGTGATCCACACAGACAGGGCCAAAGCTCCTACAATGAGCAGTTCTTC. It is translated as CATSDPHRQGQSSYNEQFF. This sequence joins TRBV24-1 and TRBJ2-1; 7 positions match TRBD1. The CDR3 sequence is 19 residues long. Germline CDR1 reads KGHDR; CDR2 reads SFDVKD. The V and J ends lost 3 bases and 0 bases, in that order; junction bases with no gene match: 13.

The chain is built from TRBV29-1 and TRBJ2-7; D is possibly TRBD1 (6 bases). The V gene's germline CDR1 is SQVTM and CDR2 ANQGSEA. Trimming took 6 bases from V and 6 from J, leaving 18 bases between them. There are 13 residues in the CDR3. This chain's CDR3 is CSVGGQGRVEQYF. The CDR3 coding sequence is TGCAGCGTCGGTGGGCAGGGGCGGGTCGAGCAGTACTTC.

The chain employs TRBV12-3 or TRBV12-4 and TRBJ2-7, with D possibly being TRBD1 (6 bases). V lost 3 bases and J 7 bases, leaving 16 bases between the germline ends. The CDR3 runs 14 residues. CDR3: CASSLSRGVGEQYF. The CDR3 nucleotides read TGTGCCAGCAGTTTGAGCAGGGGTGTGGGAGAGCAGTACTTC.

A single count supports this clonotype. The rearrangement joins TRBV28 to TRBJ1-4; D is ambiguous. The CDR3 sequence is 13 residues long. CDR1 and CDR2 from the germline V gene are MDHEN and SYDVKM. V lost 7 bases and J lost 8, with 14 bases in between. The CDR3 sequence: CASTWIVGEKLFF. DNA of the CDR3: TGTGCCAGCACTTGGATTGTGGGGGAAAAACTGTTTTTT. The variable domain in full, completed from reference TRBV28 and TRBJ1-4, reads DVKVTQSSRYLVKRTGEKVFLECVQDMDHENMFWYRQDPGLGLRLIYFSYDVKMKEKGDIPEGYSVSREKKERFSLILESASTNQTSMYLCASTWIVGEKLFFGSGTQLSVL.

V and J are TRBV20-1 and TRBJ2-3; possible D gene TRBD2, 6 bases. Germline V gene lookup returns CDR1 DFQATT and CDR2 SNEGSKA (reference sequence). The CDR3 is made up of 14 amino acids. The CDR3 DNA follows: TGCAGCCAGCCAGGGCCCATGGAGGGGGATACGCAGTATTTT. Its translation is CSQPGPMEGDTQYF.

The gene calls are TRBV25-1 and TRBJ2-3, with 9 bases identical to TRBD1. V dropped 2 bases and J dropped 4; count of bases not matched to a gene: 16. The CDR3 sequence is 19 residues long. Germline-derived CDR1 and CDR2 are MGHDK and SYGVNS. The CDR3 DNA is TGTGCCAGCAGTGAACTTCGATCCGGGACAGGGATTGGGGCAGATACGCAGTATTTT. Its protein is CASSELRSGTGIGADTQYF.

The V gene is TRBV18, the J gene TRBJ1-2, with D perhaps TRBD1 (5 bases). Germline V gives CDR1 KGHSH, CDR2 LQKENI. The CDR3 spans 17 residues. The V gene lost 2 bases and the J gene lost 6 bases, with 22 bases spanning the gap. The CDR3 DNA sequence: TGTGCCAGCTCACCAAATCAGCAGGGCAACGGGTTTGATGGCTACACCTTC. Protein product: CASSPNQQGNGFDGYTF.

The chain couples TRBV14 to TRBJ1-5; D is unresolved. This CDR3 has 13 residues. Germline V gene sequence: CDR1 SGHDN, CDR2 FVKESK. The V and J ends lost 4 bases and 5 bases respectively, with 9 bases between them. The CDR3 DNA follows: TGTGCCAGCAGCCCGTCCGGGGATCAGCCCCAGCATTTT. Its protein is CASSPSGDQPQHF.

The gene calls are TRBV5-1 and TRBJ2-7; no firm D call. The V end was cut by 4 bases, the J end by 2 bases, with 10 bases between. Germline V gene data show CDR1 as SGHRS and CDR2 as YFSETQ. The CDR3 is 13 amino acids. Written as DNA, the CDR3 is TGCGCCAGCAGCGTCCGAACCACCTACGAGCAGTACTTC. This translates into CASSVRTTYEQYF.

The genes are TRBV20-1 and TRBJ2-1; 9 bases line up with TRBD2. Germline V gives CDR1 DFQATT, CDR2 SNEGSKA (reference sequence). V lost 0 bases, J lost 2 bases, and 5 bases stayed unmatched. CDR3 length: 16 amino acids. The CDR3 reads CSARERLAETYNEQFF. The CDR3 region has the DNA TGCAGTGCTAGAGAGAGACTAGCGGAAACCTACAATGAGCAGTTCTTC.

The chain uses TRBV10-3 and TRBJ2-7, with 10 bases fitting TRBD2. In germline, CDR1 is ENHRY, CDR2 SYGVKD. This CDR3 is built from 15 residues. The junction had 12 bases not matched to a gene; V was cut back by 10 bases and J by 3 bases. The CDR3 sequence: CATLPLAGGSYEQYF. The CDR3 DNA reads TGTGCCACCCTGCCCTTAGCGGGGGGCAGCTACGAGCAGTACTTC.

The genes are TRBV20-1 and TRBJ1-2; tentatively, D is TRBD1 (5 bases). Deletions cut 1 base from V and 4 bases from J, with 13 bases between. The CDR3 spans 14 residues. Germline V gene data show CDR1 as DFQATT and CDR2 as SNEGSKA (reference sequence). CDR3 residues: CSARGPGTLYGYTF. CDR3 coding DNA: TGCAGTGCTAGAGGACCCGGGACTCTCTATGGCTACACCTTC.

This chain joins TRBV5-4 and TRBJ2-1; 7 bases line up with TRBD2. The CDR3 sequence is 13 residues long. Germline trimming cut 5 bases from V and 10 bases from J; bases unmatched to any gene: 9. Germline V gives CDR1 SGHNT, CDR2 YYREEE (reference sequence). In DNA, the CDR3 is TGTGCCAGCAGTCCCACTCTACTAGCGGAGCAGTTCTTC. Translating it yields CASSPTLLAEQFF.

The rearrangement joins TRBV7-3 to TRBJ1-1; unclear D gene. The CDR3 sequence is 14 residues long. Trimming took off 0 bases at V and 4 bases at J, with 9 bases between the two ends. Germline values: CDR1 SGHTA, CDR2 FQGTGA. The CDR3 spells CASSLTEVSTEAFF. The CDR3 DNA reads TGTGCCAGCAGCTTAACGGAAGTTAGCACTGAAGCTTTCTTT.